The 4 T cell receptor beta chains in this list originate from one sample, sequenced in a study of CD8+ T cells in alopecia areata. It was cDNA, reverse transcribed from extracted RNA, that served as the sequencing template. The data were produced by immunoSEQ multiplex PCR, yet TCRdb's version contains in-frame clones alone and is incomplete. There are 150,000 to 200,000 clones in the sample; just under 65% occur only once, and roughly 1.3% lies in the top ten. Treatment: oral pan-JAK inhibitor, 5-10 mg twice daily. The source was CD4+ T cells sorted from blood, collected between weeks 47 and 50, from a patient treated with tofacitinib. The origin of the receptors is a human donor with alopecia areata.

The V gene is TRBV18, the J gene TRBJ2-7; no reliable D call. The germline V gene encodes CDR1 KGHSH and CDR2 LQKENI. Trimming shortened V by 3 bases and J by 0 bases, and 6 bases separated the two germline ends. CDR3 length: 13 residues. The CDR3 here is CASSPDGSYEQYF. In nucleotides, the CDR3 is TGTGCCAGCTCACCGGACGGCTCCTACGAGCAGTACTTC.

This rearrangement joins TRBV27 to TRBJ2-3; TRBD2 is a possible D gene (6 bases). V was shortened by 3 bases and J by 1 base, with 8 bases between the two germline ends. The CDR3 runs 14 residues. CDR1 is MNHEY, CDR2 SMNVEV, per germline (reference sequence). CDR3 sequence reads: CASSFGGGTDTQYF. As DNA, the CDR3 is TGTGCCAGCAGTTTTGGCGGGGGCACAGATACGCAGTATTTT.

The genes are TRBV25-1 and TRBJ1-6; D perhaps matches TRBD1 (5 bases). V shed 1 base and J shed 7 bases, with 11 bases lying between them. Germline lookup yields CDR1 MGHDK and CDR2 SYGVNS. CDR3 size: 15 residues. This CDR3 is CASSESSGENSPLHF. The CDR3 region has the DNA TGTGCCAGCAGTGAATCGTCGGGGGAGAATTCACCCCTCCACTTT.

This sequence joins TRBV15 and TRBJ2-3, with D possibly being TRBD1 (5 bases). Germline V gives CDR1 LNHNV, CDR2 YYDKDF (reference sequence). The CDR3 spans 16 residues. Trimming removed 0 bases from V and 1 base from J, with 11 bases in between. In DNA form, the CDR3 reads TGTGCCACCAGCAGAGATCAGGGTAAAGGCACAGATACGCAGTATTTT. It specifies CATSRDQGKGTDTQYF. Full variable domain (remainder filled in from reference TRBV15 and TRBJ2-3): DAMVIQNPRYQVTQFGKPVTLSCSQTLNHNVMYWYQQKSSQAPKLLFHYYDKDFNNEADTPDNFQSRRPNTSFCFLDIRSPGLGDTAMYLCATSRDQGKGTDTQYFGPGTRLTVL.